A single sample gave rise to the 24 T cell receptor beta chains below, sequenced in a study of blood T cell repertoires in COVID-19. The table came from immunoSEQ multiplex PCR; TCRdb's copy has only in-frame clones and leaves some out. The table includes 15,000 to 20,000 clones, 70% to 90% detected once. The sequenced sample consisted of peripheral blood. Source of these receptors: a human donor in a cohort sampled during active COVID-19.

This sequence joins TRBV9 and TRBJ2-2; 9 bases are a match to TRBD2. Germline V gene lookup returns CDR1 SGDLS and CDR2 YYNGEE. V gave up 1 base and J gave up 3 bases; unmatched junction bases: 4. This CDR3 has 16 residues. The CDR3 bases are TGTGCCAGCAGCGTACTCCCTAGCGGGGACACCGGGGAGCTGTTTTTT. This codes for CASSVLPSGDTGELFF.

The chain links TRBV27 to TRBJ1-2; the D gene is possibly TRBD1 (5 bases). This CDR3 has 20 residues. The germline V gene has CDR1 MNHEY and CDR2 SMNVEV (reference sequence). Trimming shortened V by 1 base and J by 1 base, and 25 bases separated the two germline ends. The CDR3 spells CASSLWSLGRGLPHNYGYTF. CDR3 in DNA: TGTGCCAGCAGTTTATGGTCCCTCGGGCGGGGACTGCCACATAACTATGGCTACACCTTC.

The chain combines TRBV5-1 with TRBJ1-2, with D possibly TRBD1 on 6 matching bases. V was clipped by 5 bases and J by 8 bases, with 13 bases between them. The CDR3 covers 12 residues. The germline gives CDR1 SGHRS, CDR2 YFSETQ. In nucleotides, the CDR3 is TGCGCCAGCAGTTACCAGGGGCAGGGCTACACCTTC. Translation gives CASSYQGQGYTF.

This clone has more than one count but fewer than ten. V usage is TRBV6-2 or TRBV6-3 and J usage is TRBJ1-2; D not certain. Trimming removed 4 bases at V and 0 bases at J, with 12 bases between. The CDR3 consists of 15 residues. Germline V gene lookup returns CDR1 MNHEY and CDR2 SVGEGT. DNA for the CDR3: TGTGCCAGCAGTTTCATCTTAGCCCCTAACTATGGCTACACCTTC. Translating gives CASSFILAPNYGYTF.

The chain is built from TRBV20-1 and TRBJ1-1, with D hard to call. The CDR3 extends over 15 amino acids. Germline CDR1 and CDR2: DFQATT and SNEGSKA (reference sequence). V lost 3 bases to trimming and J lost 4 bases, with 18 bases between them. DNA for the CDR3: TGCAGTGCTAGTATCAGTAGCAGTTTGCGCACTGAAGCTTTCTTT. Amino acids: CSASISSSLRTEAFF.

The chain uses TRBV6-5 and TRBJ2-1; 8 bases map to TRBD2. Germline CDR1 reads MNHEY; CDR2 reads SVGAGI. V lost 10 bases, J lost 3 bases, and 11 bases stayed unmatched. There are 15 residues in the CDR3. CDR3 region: CANSPGAGGYNEQFF. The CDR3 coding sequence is TGTGCCAACTCCCCGGGGGCGGGGGGCTACAATGAGCAGTTCTTC.

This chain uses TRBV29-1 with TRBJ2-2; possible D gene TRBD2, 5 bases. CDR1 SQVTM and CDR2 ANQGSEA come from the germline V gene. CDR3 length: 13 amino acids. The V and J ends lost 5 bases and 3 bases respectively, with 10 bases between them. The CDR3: CSVTGSYTGELFF. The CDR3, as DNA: TGCAGCGTTACGGGGAGTTACACCGGGGAGCTGTTTTTT.

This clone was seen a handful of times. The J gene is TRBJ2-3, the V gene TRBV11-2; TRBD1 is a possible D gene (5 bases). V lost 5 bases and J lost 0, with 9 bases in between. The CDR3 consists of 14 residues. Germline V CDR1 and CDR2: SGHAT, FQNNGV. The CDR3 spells CASSIGQSTDTQYF. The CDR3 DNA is TGTGCCAGCAGCATTGGACAAAGCACAGATACGCAGTATTTT.

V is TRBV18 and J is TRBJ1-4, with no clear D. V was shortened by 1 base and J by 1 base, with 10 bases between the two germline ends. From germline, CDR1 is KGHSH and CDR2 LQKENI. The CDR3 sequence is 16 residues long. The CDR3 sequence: CASSPQDTLTNEKLFF. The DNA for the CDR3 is TGTGCCAGCTCACCACAAGACACCCTAACTAATGAAAAACTGTTTTTT.

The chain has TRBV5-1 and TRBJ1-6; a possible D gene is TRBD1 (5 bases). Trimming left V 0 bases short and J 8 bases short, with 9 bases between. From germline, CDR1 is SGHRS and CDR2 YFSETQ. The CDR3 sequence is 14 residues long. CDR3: CASSLAGGDSPLHF. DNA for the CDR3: TGCGCCAGCAGCTTGGCCGGGGGAGATTCACCCCTCCACTTT.

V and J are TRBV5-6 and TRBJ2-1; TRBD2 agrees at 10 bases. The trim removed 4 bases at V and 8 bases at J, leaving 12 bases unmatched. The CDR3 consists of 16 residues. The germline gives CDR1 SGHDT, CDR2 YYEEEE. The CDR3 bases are TGTGCCAGCAGCCGACTAAGCGGGGGGGCCCTCTATGAGCAGTTCTTC. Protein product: CASSRLSGGALYEQFF.

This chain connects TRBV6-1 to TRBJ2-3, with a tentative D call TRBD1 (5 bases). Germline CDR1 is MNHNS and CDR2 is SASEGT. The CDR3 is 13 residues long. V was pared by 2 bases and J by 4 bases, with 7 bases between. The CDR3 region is CASSERGADTQYF. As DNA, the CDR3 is TGTGCCAGCAGTGAAAGGGGCGCAGATACGCAGTATTTT.

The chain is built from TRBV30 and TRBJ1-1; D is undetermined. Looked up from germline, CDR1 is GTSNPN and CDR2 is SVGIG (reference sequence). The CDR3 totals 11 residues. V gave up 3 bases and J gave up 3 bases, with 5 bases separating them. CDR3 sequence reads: CAWSYDTEAFF. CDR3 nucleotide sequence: TGTGCCTGGAGCTATGACACTGAAGCTTTCTTT.

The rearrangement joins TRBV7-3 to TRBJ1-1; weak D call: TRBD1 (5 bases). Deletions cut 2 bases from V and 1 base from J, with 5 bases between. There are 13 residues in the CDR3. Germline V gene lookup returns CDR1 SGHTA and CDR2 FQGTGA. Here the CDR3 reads CASSLQGNTEAFF. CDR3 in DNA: TGTGCCAGCAGCTTACAGGGGAACACTGAAGCTTTCTTT. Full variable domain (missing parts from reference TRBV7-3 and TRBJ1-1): GAGVSQTPSNKVTEKGKYVELRCDPISGHTALYWYRQSLGQGPEFLIYFQGTGAADDSGLPNDRFFAVRPEGSVSTLKIQRTERGDSAVYLCASSLQGNTEAFFGQGTRLTVV.

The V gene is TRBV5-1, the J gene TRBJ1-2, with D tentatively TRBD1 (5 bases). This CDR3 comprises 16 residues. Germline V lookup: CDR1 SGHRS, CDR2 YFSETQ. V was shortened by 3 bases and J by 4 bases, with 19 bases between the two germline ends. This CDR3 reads CASSWGPLIPLYGYTF. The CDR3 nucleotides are TGCGCCAGCAGCTGGGGCCCGCTTATCCCCCTCTATGGCTACACCTTC.

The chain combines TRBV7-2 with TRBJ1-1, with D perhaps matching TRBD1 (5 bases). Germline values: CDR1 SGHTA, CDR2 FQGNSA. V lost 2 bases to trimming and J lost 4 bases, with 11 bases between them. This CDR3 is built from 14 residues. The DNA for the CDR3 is TGTGCCAGCAGCTTACAGTCAGGGATCACTGAAGCTTTCTTT. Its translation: CASSLQSGITEAFF. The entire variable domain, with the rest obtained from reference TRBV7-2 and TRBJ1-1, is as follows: GAGVSQSPSNKVTEKGKDVELRCDPISGHTALYWYRQSLGQGLEFLIYFQGNSAPDKSGLPSDRFSAERTGGSVSTLTIQRTQQEDSAVYLCASSLQSGITEAFFGQGTRLTVV.

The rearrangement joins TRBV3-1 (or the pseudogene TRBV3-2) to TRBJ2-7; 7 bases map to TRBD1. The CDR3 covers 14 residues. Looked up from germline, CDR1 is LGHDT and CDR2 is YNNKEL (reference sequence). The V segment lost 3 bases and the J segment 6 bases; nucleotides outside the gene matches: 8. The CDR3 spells CASSHPGQRSEQYF. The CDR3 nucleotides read TGTGCCAGCAGCCACCCGGGACAGCGAAGCGAGCAGTACTTC.

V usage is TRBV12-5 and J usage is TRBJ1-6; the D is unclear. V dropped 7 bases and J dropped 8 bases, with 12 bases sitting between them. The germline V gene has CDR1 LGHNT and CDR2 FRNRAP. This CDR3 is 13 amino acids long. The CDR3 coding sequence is TGTGCTAGTGCGGGAGGCCCGGATTCACCCCTCCACTTT. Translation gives CASAGGPDSPLHF. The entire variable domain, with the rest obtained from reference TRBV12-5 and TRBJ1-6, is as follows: DARVTQTPRHKVTEMGQEVTMRCQPILGHNTVFWYRQTMMQGLELLAYFRNRAPLDDSGMPKDRFSAEMPDATLATLKIQPSEPRDSAVYFCASAGGPDSPLHFGNGTRLTVT.

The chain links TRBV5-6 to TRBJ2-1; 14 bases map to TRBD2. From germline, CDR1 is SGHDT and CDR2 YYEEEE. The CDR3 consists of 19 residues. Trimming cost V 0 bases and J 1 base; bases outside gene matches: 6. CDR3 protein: CASSLGTSGGLYSYNEQFF. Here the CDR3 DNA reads TGTGCCAGCAGCTTGGGGACTAGCGGGGGGTTATATTCCTACAATGAGCAGTTCTTC.

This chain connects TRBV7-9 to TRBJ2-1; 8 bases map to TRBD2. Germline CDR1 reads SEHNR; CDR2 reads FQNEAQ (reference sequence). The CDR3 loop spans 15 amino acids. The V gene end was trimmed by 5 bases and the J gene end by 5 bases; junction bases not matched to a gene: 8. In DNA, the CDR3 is TGTGCCAGCAGCCCGGAGCGGGGGCAAAACAATGAGCAGTTCTTC. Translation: CASSPERGQNNEQFF. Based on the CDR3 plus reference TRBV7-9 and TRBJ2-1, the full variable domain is DTGVSQNPRHKITKRGQNVTFRCDPISEHNRLYWYRQTLGQGPEFLTYFQNEAQLEKSRLLSDRFSAERPKGSFSTLEIQRTEQGDSAMYLCASSPERGQNNEQFFGPGTRLTVL.

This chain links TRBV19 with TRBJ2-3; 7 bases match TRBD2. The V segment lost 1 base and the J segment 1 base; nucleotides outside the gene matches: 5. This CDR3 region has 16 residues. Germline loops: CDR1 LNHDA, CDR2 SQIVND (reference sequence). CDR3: CASSIGLATGTDTQYF. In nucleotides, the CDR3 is TGTGCCAGTAGTATAGGACTAGCCACTGGCACAGATACGCAGTATTTT.

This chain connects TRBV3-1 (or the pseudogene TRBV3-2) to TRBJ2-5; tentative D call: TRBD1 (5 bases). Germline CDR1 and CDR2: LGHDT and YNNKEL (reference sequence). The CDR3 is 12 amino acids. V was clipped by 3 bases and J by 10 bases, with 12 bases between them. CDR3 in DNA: TGTGCCAGCAGCCAGGCCCTAGGGGACCAGTACTTC. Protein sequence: CASSQALGDQYF.

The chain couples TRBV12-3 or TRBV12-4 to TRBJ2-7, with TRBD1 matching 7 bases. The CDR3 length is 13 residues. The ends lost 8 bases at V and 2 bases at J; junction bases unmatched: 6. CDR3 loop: CASLDRITYEQYF. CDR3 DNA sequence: TGTGCCAGCCTGGACAGGATAACCTACGAGCAGTACTTC.

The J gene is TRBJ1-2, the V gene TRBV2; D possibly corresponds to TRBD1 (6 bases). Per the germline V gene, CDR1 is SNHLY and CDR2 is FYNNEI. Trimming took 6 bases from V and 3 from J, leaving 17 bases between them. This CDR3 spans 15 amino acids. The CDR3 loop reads CASREAGGEHYGYTF. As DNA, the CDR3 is TGTGCCAGCAGAGAGGCTGGGGGCGAGCACTATGGCTACACCTTC.